The 32 T cell receptor beta chains reported below all come from one sample, sequenced in a study of cytomegalovirus exposure and HLA in healthy donors. Use of 60 Vbeta and 13 Jbeta primers characterized the PCR. Sequenced by immunoSEQ multiplex PCR; TCRdb stores in-frame clones only, minus some. This table has 130,000 or so clones, 66% appearing once. Sequenced: PBMCs. The source is an older woman in good health and CMV-seronegative.

This clone was recorded a few times. The chain links TRBV27 to TRBJ1-6; 9 bases fit TRBD1. Germline trimming cut 5 bases from V and 9 bases from J; bases unmatched to any gene: 5. In germline, CDR1 is MNHEY, CDR2 SMNVEV (reference sequence). The CDR3 spans 14 residues. CDR3 bases: TGTGCCAGCAGTAAGGGGGGACAGGGTTCACCCCTCCACTTT. It translates to CASSKGGQGSPLHF.

In its sample, this clone was seen a few times. The gene calls are TRBV9 and TRBJ1-1; D is unclear. CDR3 size: 13 residues. Germline-derived CDR1 and CDR2 are SGDLS and YYNGEE. Trimming removed 4 bases from V and 0 bases from J, with 7 bases in between. Here the CDR3 DNA reads TGTGCCAGCAGCCACCAGGTGAACACTGAAGCTTTCTTT. It specifies CASSHQVNTEAFF.

The chain couples TRBV28 to TRBJ2-3; TRBD2 is a possible D gene (6 bases). The CDR3 is 14 amino acids. Germline CDR1 reads MDHEN; CDR2 reads SYDVKM. The V end was cut by 8 bases, the J end by 4 bases, with 16 bases between. The CDR3 DNA reads TGTGCCAGCGGTGATAGCGGTTTCGCAGATACGCAGTATTTT. It encodes CASGDSGFADTQYF.

The chain has TRBV5-1 and TRBJ1-1, with 8 bases aligning to TRBD1. Germline values: CDR1 SGHRS, CDR2 YFSETQ. Trimming cost V 0 bases and J 11 bases; bases outside gene matches: 6. CDR3 size: 13 residues. CDR3 amino acids: CASSLGGQVEAFF. The CDR3 DNA is TGCGCCAGCAGCTTGGGGGGACAGGTCGAGGCTTTCTTT.

This clone has more than one count but fewer than ten. V and J are TRBV20-1 and TRBJ2-7; D uncertain. The germline V gene has CDR1 DFQATT and CDR2 SNEGSKA (reference sequence). The V end lost 5 bases, the J end lost 9 bases, and 14 bases lay between the germline ends. The CDR3 length is 11 residues. Here the CDR3 reads CSARVLVPQYF. CDR3 nucleotides: TGCAGTGCTCGAGTCCTCGTCCCGCAGTACTTC.

V gene TRBV5-1 combines with J gene TRBJ2-5; weak D call: TRBD1 (5 bases). Germline CDR1 is SGHRS and CDR2 is YFSETQ. V lost 2 bases to trimming and J lost 7 bases, with 6 bases between them. CDR3 size: 11 residues. The CDR3 is CASSFQGTQYF. Written as DNA, the CDR3 is TGCGCCAGCAGCTTTCAGGGGACCCAGTACTTC.

V and J are TRBV4-2 and TRBJ2-1, with D tentatively TRBD2 (6 bases). The CDR3 runs 16 residues. Germline CDR1 and CDR2: LGHNA and YNFKEQ. V was pared by 1 base and J by 7 bases, with 17 bases between. CDR3 protein: CASSQAVLARVNEQFF. The CDR3 nucleotides are TGTGCCAGCAGCCAAGCAGTTCTAGCGAGGGTGAATGAGCAGTTCTTC.

The chain joins TRBV25-1 to TRBJ2-7, with unresolved D. This CDR3 has 11 residues. Germline V lookup: CDR1 MGHDK, CDR2 SYGVNS. The ends were cut back, 7 bases at V and 6 bases at J, with 10 bases in the middle. CDR3: CASMYRFEQYF. The CDR3 nucleotides read TGTGCCAGCATGTACAGATTCGAGCAGTACTTC.

The chain recombines TRBV5-4 with TRBJ2-5; possibly TRBD1 for D (5 bases). Looked up from germline, CDR1 is SGHNT and CDR2 is YYREEE (reference sequence). The CDR3 is 14 residues long. Trimming shortened V by 3 bases and J by 9 bases, and 18 bases separated the two germline ends. The CDR3 DNA follows: TGTGCCAGCAGCTCGGAAGGTCCCCAACAGGCCCAGTACTTC. This codes for CASSSEGPQQAQYF.

The V gene is TRBV7-2, the J gene TRBJ2-3; 15 bases line up with TRBD2. V lost 5 bases, J lost 3 bases, and 6 bases stayed unmatched. Germline CDR1 SGHTA, CDR2 FQGNSA. The CDR3 length is 17 residues. In nucleotides, the CDR3 is TGTGCCAGCAGCCTCGGACTAGCGGGAGGGCGGACAGATACGCAGTATTTT. Translated: CASSLGLAGGRTDTQYF.

V is TRBV9 and J is TRBJ2-3; TRBD1 agrees at 9 bases. This CDR3 is 16 amino acids long. The V gene end was trimmed by 0 bases and the J gene end by 0 bases; junction bases not matched to a gene: 2. Looked up from germline, CDR1 is SGDLS and CDR2 is YYNGEE. CDR3 in amino acids: CASSVGDRASTDTQYF. CDR3 in DNA: TGTGCCAGCAGCGTAGGGGACAGGGCGAGCACAGATACGCAGTATTTT.

Note on this clone: Germline and junction disagree at one end, which may indicate a read error. The chain carries TRBV7-7 and TRBJ2-5; 7 bases fit TRBD2. The CDR3 consists of 15 residues. Per the germline V gene, CDR1 is SSHAT and CDR2 is FNYEAQ (reference sequence). CDR3 residues: CASSFGTGGRETQYF. The DNA for the CDR3 is TGTGCTAGCAGCTTTGGGACGGGGGGTCGGGAGACCCAGTACTTC.

In the case of this clone: Without the conserved terminal phenylalanine or tryptophan, this CDR3 likely stems from a read error. The chain uses TRBV7-9 and TRBJ1-2, with unresolved D. Per germline, CDR1 SEHNR and CDR2 FQNEAQ (reference sequence). Trimming cost V 1 base and J 0 bases, with 6 bases left between them. The CDR3 has 14 amino acids. As DNA, the CDR3 is TGTGCCAGCAGCTTAGTGGCGGCTAACTATGGCTACACCCTC. Protein product: CASSLVAANYGYTL.

This clone was counted only a few times. CDR3 sequence: CASSLGQLAGGNEQFF. In nucleotides, the CDR3 is TGTGCCAGCAGCTTAGGACAACTAGCGGGGGGTAATGAGCAGTTCTTC. This chain uses TRBV7-6 with TRBJ2-1; 12 nucleotides line up with TRBD2. CDR3 length equals 16 residues. Trimming at V came to 1 base and at J to 7 bases, leaving 5 bases not matched to a gene. Germline-derived CDR1 and CDR2 are SGHVS and FNYEAQ.

This clone appeared a single time. CDR3 amino acids: CASSLLGRQETQYF. The CDR3 region has the DNA TGTGCCAGCAGCTTGCTGGGGCGTCAAGAGACCCAGTACTTC. The rearrangement links TRBV5-6 to TRBJ2-5; a possible D gene is TRBD1 (5 bases). Germline CDR1 SGHDT, CDR2 YYEEEE. This CDR3 has 14 residues. V gave up 1 base and J gave up 2 bases, with 9 bases separating them.

J is TRBJ2-5 and V is TRBV21-1; the table's D call of TRBD1 was not tested on the DNA. TRBV21-1 is a pseudogene segment. The CDR3 is made up of 14 amino acids. CDR3 amino acids: CASSTTGDQETQYF. In DNA, the CDR3 is TGTGCCAGCAGCACGACAGGAGACCAAGAGACCCAGTACTTC.

This chain uses TRBV7-9 with TRBJ1-3; a possible D gene is TRBD1 (5 bases). The CDR3 runs 16 residues. Germline CDR1 SEHNR, CDR2 FQNEAQ (reference sequence). V lost 5 bases, J lost 1 base, and 15 bases lay in between. The CDR3, as DNA: TGTGCCAGCAGCCCCGGGGGTGGGCGGTCTGGAAACACCATATATTTT. It codes for CASSPGGGRSGNTIYF. The variable domain in full, with the rest retrieved from reference TRBV7-9 and TRBJ1-3, is DTGVSQNPRHKITKRGQNVTFRCDPISEHNRLYWYRQTLGQGPEFLTYFQNEAQLEKSRLLSDRFSAERPKGSFSTLEIQRTEQGDSAMYLCASSPGGGRSGNTIYFGEGSWLTVV.

The V call is TRBV10-1, the J call TRBJ1-6, with a weak D call TRBD1 (5 bases). CDR1 is WNHNN and CDR2 is SYGVQD in the germline V gene (reference sequence). V lost 7 bases, J lost 9 bases, and 7 bases lay in between. The CDR3 is 11 residues long. The CDR3 spells CASIQGSPLHF. The CDR3 DNA is TGCGCCAGCATTCAGGGTTCACCCCTCCACTTT.

This chain connects TRBV7-2 to TRBJ1-2; perhaps TRBD1 as D (5 bases). This CDR3 is built from 14 residues. V shed 5 bases and J shed 6 bases, with 16 bases lying between them. From germline, CDR1 is SGHTA and CDR2 FQGNSA. The CDR3 nucleotides are TGTGCCAGCAGCCTCCCCGGGACGGGAGATGGCTACACCTTC. Protein: CASSLPGTGDGYTF.

The rearrangement joins TRBV16 to TRBJ2-4; a weak D match, TRBD2 (6 bases). The germline CDR1 and CDR2 sequences are KGHSY and FQNENV. The V end was cut by 4 bases, the J end by 0 bases, with 19 bases between. The length of the CDR3 is 18 residues. CDR3 in amino acids: CASSPVEGAHIAKNIQYF. For the CDR3, the DNA is TGTGCCAGCAGCCCGGTGGAGGGCGCCCATATAGCCAAAAACATTCAGTACTTC.

This clone was detected a few times. The CDR3 nucleotides read TGTGCCACCCAGCGGGGACAAGAGACCCAGTACTTC. It is translated as CATQRGQETQYF. The rearrangement joins TRBV15 to TRBJ2-5; 7 nucleotides line up with TRBD2. Germline CDR1 reads LNHNV; CDR2 reads YYDKDF (reference sequence). The CDR3 has 12 amino acids. V was pared by 8 bases and J by 2 bases, with 2 bases of the junction left unmatched.

The rearrangement links TRBV19 to TRBJ2-3; D is possibly TRBD1 (5 bases). Looked up from germline, CDR1 is LNHDA and CDR2 is SQIVND (reference sequence). CDR3 length: 16 residues. Trimming left V 4 bases short and J 2 bases short, with 16 bases between. CDR3 sequence (DNA): TGTGCCAGTAGTACCCCCAGCAGGGCGAACACAGATACGCAGTATTTT. This codes for CASSTPSRANTDTQYF.

The chain uses TRBV5-4 and TRBJ2-3, with D possibly matching TRBD1 (5 bases). V was shortened by 4 bases and J by 4 bases, with 13 bases between the two germline ends. This CDR3 has 14 residues. Looked up from germline, CDR1 is SGHNT and CDR2 is YYREEE (reference sequence). CDR3 sequence: CASSPRVGPDTQYF. In DNA form, the CDR3 reads TGTGCCAGCAGCCCCAGGGTCGGCCCAGATACGCAGTATTTT.

A few counts support this clone. The rearrangement uses TRBV5-1 and TRBJ2-7; D is perhaps TRBD2 (5 bases). Per germline, CDR1 SGHRS and CDR2 YFSETQ. Between the trimmed V and J ends, which lost 6 bases and 2 bases, there was a span of 9 bases. The CDR3 runs to 12 residues. The CDR3 sequence is CASNGGTYEQYF. CDR3 DNA sequence: TGCGCCAGCAACGGAGGAACCTACGAGCAGTACTTC.

This clone was seen more than once but under ten times. V is TRBV5-6 and J is TRBJ2-1; TRBD2 agrees at 7 bases. J lost 4 bases, V lost 0 bases, and 13 bases had no gene match. Germline assignment: CDR1 SGHDT and CDR2 YYEEEE. The length of the CDR3 is 18 residues. The chain's CDR3 is CASSLAFTGGSLYNEQFF. The CDR3, as DNA: TGTGCCAGCAGCTTGGCTTTTACGGGCGGGAGCCTATACAATGAGCAGTTCTTC.

This clone appeared once. V gene TRBV29-1 combines with J gene TRBJ1-1; 7 bases align to TRBD1. V lost 7 bases, J lost 1 base, and 6 bases stayed unmatched. Germline CDR1 and CDR2: SQVTM and ANQGSEA. The CDR3 has 13 amino acids. The CDR3 coding sequence is TGCAGCGCCGGGGACAGCCGGAACACTGAAGCTTTCTTT. As protein: CSAGDSRNTEAFF.

V usage is TRBV5-6 and J usage is TRBJ1-3; D perhaps matches TRBD1 (6 bases). The CDR3 extends over 14 amino acids. CDR1 and CDR2 (germline): SGHDT, YYEEEE. V lost 4 bases to trimming and J lost 3 bases, with 11 bases between them. CDR3 sequence reads: CASSPGHIGNTIYF. CDR3 nucleotide sequence: TGTGCCAGCAGCCCGGGACATATTGGAAACACCATATATTTT. The full variable domain, with the rest looked up from reference TRBV5-6 and TRBJ1-3, is DAGVTQSPTHLIKTRGQQVTLRCSPKSGHDTVSWYQQALGQGPQFIFQYYEEEERQRGNFPDRFSGHQFPNYSSELNVNALLLGDSALYLCASSPGHIGNTIYFGEGSWLTVV.

The chain recombines TRBV6-1 with TRBJ1-1, with TRBD1 matching over 8 bases. Germline V gene sequence: CDR1 MNHNS, CDR2 SASEGT. The V segment lost 7 bases and the J segment 4 bases; nucleotides outside the gene matches: 8. The CDR3 consists of 14 residues. In DNA form, the CDR3 reads TGTGCCAGCAAAAGACAGGGGCCCAGCACTGAAGCTTTCTTT. Translated, it gives CASKRQGPSTEAFF.

V usage is TRBV28 and J usage is TRBJ1-1, with a possible D match to TRBD1 (5 bases). Per the germline V gene, CDR1 is MDHEN and CDR2 is SYDVKM. This CDR3 is built from 13 residues. The ends were cut back, 2 bases at V and 6 bases at J, with 10 bases in the middle. CDR3 sequence (DNA): TGTGCCAGCAGTTTAGGCAGGGAACCTGAAGCTTTCTTT. Residues: CASSLGREPEAFF.

This clone came up many times. The V gene is TRBV6-6, the J gene TRBJ2-1, with D unclear. V gave up 0 bases and J gave up 6 bases, with 9 bases separating them. CDR3 length equals 14 residues. Germline V gene data show CDR1 as MNHNY and CDR2 as SVGAGI (reference sequence). The chain's CDR3 is CASSYSGLGNEQFF. Here the CDR3 DNA reads TGTGCCAGCAGTTACTCGGGTCTAGGCAATGAGCAGTTCTTC.

The chain employs TRBV6-6 and TRBJ1-2, with a possible D match to TRBD1 (6 bases). The V gene's germline CDR1 is MNHNY and CDR2 SVGAGI (reference sequence). The CDR3 covers 13 residues. Trimming stripped 6 bases from V and 4 bases from J, with 12 bases between. CDR3 sequence: CASRATGTYGYTF. The CDR3 DNA is TGTGCCAGCAGAGCGACAGGTACCTATGGCTACACCTTC.

This clone was counted between two and nine times. The chain has TRBV5-6 and TRBJ2-2; a weak D match, TRBD2 (5 bases). Germline CDR1 is SGHDT and CDR2 is YYEEEE. V was cut by 0 bases and J by 6 bases, with 24 bases left in between. The CDR3 consists of 19 residues. The CDR3 DNA reads as TGTGCCAGCAGCTTGGCCGTTACCGGACTTACCGAAAACGCCGGGGAGCTGTTTTTT. Translating gives CASSLAVTGLTENAGELFF.